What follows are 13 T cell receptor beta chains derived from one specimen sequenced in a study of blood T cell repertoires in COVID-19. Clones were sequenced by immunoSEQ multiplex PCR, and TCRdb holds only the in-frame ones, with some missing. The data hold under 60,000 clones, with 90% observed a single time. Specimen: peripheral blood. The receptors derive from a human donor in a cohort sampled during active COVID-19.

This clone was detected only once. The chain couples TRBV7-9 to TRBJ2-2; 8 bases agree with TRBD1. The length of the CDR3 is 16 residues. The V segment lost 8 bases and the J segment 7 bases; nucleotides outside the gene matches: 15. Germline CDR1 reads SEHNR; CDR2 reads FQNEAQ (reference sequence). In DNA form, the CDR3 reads TGTGCCAGCCACTTTGGACAGGGAGATGAAAGCGGGGAGCTGTTTTTT. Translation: CASHFGQGDESGELFF. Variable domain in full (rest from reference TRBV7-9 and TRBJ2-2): DTGVSQNPRHKITKRGQNVTFRCDPISEHNRLYWYRQTLGQGPEFLTYFQNEAQLEKSRLLSDRFSAERPKGSFSTLEIQRTEQGDSAMYLCASHFGQGDESGELFFGEGSRLTVL.

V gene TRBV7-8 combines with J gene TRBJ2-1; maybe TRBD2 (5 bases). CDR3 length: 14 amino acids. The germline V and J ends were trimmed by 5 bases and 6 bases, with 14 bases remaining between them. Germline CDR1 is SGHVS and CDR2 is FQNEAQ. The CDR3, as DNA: TGTGCCAGCAGCGCACAGCGGCTCTTCAATGAGCAGTTCTTC. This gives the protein CASSAQRLFNEQFF. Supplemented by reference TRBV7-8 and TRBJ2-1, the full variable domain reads GAGVSQSPRYKVAKRGQDVALRCDPISGHVSLFWYQQALGQGPEFLTYFQNEAQLDKSGLPSDRFFAERPEGSVSTLKIQRTQQEDSAVYLCASSAQRLFNEQFFGPGTRLTVL.

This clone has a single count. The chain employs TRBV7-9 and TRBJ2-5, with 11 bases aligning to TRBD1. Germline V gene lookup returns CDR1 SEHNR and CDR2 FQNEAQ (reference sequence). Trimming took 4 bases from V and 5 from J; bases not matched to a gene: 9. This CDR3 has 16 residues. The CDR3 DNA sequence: TGTGCCAGCAGCTCGCGGACAGGGGGCCTTCGTGAGACCCAGTACTTC. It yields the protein CASSSRTGGLRETQYF.

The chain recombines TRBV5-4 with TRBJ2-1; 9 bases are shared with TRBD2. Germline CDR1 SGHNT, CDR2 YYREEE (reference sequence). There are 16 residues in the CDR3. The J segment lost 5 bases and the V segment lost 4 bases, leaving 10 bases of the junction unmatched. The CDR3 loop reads CASSLPLAGANNEQFF. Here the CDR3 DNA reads TGTGCCAGCAGCCTACCCTTAGCGGGAGCCAACAATGAGCAGTTCTTC.

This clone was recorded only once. CDR3 nucleotide sequence: TGTGCCAGCAGTTTAATGTCAGGGCTTTACGTGGAGCAGTACTTC. Encoded protein: CASSLMSGLYVEQYF. The rearrangement joins TRBV27 to TRBJ2-7; D possibly corresponds to TRBD1 (5 bases). The V gene lost 2 bases and the J gene lost 7 bases, with 18 bases spanning the gap. This CDR3 has 15 amino acids. Germline V CDR1 and CDR2: MNHEY, SMNVEV (reference sequence).

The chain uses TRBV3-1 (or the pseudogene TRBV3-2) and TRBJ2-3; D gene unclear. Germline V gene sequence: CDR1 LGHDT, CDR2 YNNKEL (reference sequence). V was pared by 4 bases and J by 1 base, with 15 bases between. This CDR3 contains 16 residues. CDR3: CASSLSGTSRTDTQYF. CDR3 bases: TGTGCCAGCAGCCTTTCGGGTACGAGTCGCACAGATACGCAGTATTTT.

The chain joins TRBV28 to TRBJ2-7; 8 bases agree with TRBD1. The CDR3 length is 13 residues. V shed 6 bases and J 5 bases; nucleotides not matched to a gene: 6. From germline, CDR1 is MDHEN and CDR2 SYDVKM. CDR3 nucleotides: TGTGCCAGCAGAAGACAGGGGCAGAACGAGCAGTACTTC. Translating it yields CASRRQGQNEQYF.

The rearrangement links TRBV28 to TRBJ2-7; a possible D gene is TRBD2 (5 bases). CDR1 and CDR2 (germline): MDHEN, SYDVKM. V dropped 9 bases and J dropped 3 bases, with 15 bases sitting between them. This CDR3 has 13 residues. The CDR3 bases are TGTGCCAGTTCCGACGGGGAACTCTACGAGCAGTACTTC. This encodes CASSDGELYEQYF.

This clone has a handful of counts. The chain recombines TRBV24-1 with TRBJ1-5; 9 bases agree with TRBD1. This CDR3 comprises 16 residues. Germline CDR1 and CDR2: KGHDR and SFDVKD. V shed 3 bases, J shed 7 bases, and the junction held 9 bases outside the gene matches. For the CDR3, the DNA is TGTGCCACCAGTGATCCCGGACAGGGGCAGAACCAGCCCCAGCATTTT. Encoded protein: CATSDPGQGQNQPQHF.

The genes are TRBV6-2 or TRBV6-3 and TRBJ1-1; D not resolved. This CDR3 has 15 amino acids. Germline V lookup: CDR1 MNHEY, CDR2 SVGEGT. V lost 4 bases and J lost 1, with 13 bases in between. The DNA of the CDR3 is TGTGCCAGCAGTTCCCTATTGTCCGCGAACACTGAAGCTTTCTTT. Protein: CASSSLLSANTEAFF.

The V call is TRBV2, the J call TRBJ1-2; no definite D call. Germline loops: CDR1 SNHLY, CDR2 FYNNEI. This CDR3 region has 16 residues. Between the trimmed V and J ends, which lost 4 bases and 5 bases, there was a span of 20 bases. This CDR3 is CASSVFFDKGSYGYTF. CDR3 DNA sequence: TGTGCCAGCAGTGTTTTTTTCGACAAAGGAAGTTATGGCTACACCTTC. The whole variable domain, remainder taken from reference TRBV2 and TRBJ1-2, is EPEVTQTPSHQVTQMGQEVILRCVPISNHLYFYWYRQILGQKVEFLVSFYNNEISEKSEIFDDQFSVERPDGSNFTLKIRSTKLEDSAMYFCASSVFFDKGSYGYTFGSGTRLTVV.

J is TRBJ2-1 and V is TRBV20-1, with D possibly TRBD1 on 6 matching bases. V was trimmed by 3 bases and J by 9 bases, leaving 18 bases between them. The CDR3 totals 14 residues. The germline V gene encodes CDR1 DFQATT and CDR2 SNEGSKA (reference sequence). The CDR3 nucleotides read TGCAGTGCTAGTGCCGATTCTCCCAGGGGTGAGCAGTTCTTC. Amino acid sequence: CSASADSPRGEQFF.

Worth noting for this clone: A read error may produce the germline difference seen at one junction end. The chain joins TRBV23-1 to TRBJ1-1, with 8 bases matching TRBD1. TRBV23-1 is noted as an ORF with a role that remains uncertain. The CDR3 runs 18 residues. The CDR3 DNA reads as TGCGCCAGCACACCTTTGGGGCGGGCAGGGGGCTGTAACATTGAAGCTTTCTTT. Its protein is CASTPLGRAGGCNIEAFF.